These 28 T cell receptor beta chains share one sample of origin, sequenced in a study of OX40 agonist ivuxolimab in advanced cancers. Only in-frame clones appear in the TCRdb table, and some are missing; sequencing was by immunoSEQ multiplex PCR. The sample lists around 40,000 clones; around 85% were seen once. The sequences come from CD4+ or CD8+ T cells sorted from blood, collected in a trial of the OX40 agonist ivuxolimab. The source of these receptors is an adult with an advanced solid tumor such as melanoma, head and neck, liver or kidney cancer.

The CDR3 DNA sequence: TGTGCCAGCAGCTTATCGGGACAGGGTTCTTTATACGAGCAGTACTTC. The encoded protein is CASSLSGQGSLYEQYF. The chain recombines TRBV11-3 with TRBJ2-7, with TRBD1 identical over 9 bases. V was clipped by 2 bases and J by 4 bases; unmatched bases: 9. This CDR3 comprises 16 residues. Germline CDR1 reads SGHNT; CDR2 reads YENEEA.

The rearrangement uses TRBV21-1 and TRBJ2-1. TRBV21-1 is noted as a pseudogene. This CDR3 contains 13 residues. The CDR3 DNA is TGTGCCAGCGGCAGCAGCCCCTACAATGAGCAGTTCTTC. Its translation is CASGSSPYNEQFF.

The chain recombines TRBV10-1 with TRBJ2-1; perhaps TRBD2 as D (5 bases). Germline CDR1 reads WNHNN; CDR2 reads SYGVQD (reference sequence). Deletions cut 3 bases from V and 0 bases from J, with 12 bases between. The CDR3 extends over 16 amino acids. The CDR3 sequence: CASSDDYSSSYNEQFF. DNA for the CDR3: TGCGCCAGCAGTGATGACTATTCAAGCTCCTACAATGAGCAGTTCTTC.

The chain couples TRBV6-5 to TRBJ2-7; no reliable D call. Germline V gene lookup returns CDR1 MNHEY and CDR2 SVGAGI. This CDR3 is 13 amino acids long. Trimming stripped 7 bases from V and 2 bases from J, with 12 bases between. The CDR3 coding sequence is TGTGCCAGCACACCAACACTTACCTACGAGCAGTACTTC. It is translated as CASTPTLTYEQYF.

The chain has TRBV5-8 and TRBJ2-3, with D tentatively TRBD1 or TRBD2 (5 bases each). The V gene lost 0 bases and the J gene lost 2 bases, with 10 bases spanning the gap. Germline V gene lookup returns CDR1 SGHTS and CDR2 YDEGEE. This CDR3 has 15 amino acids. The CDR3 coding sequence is TGTGCCAGCAGCTTGGGGGGGTCGGCCACAGATACGCAGTATTTT. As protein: CASSLGGSATDTQYF.

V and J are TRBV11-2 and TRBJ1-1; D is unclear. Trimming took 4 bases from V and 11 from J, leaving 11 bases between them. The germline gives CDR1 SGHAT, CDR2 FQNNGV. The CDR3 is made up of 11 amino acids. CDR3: CASSSSVEAFF. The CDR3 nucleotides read TGTGCCAGCAGCTCGAGTGTAGAGGCTTTCTTT.

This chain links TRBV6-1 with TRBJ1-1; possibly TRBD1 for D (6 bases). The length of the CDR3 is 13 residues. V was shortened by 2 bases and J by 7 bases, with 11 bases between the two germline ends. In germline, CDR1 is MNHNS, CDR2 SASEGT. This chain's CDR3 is CASSEMGGFEAFF. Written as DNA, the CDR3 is TGTGCCAGCAGTGAAATGGGGGGCTTTGAAGCTTTCTTT.

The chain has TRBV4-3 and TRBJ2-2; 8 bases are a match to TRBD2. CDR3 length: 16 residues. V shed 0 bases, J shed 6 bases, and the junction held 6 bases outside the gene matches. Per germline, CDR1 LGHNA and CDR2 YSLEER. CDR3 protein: CASSQDDGRGPGELFF. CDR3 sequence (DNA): TGCGCCAGCAGCCAAGATGACGGGAGGGGTCCCGGGGAGCTGTTTTTT.

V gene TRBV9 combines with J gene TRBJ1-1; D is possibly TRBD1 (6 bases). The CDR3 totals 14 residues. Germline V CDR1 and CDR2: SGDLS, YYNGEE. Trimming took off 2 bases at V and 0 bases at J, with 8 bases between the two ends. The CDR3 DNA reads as TGTGCCAGCAGCGTGGGACATTTGAACACTGAAGCTTTCTTT. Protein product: CASSVGHLNTEAFF. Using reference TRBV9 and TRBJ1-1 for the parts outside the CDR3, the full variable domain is DSGVTQTPKHLITATGQRVTLRCSPRSGDLSVYWYQQSLDQGLQFLIQYYNGEERAKGNILERFSAQQFPDLHSELNLSSLELGDSALYFCASSVGHLNTEAFFGQGTRLTVV.

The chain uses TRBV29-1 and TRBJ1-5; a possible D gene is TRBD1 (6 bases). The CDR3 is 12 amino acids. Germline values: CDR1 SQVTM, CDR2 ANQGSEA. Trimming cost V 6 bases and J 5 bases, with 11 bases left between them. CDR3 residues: CSVQYRDQPQHF. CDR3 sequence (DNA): TGCAGCGTGCAATACAGGGATCAGCCCCAGCATTTT.

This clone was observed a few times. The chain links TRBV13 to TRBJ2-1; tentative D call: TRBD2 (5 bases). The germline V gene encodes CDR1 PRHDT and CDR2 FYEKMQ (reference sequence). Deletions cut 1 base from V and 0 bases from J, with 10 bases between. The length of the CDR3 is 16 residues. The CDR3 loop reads CASSLDGSASYNEQFF. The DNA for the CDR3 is TGTGCCAGCAGCTTAGATGGTAGCGCCTCCTACAATGAGCAGTTCTTC. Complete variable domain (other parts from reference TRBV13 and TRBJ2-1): AAGVIQSPRHLIKEKRETATLKCYPIPRHDTVYWYQQGPGQDPQFLISFYEKMQSDKGSIPDRFSAQQFSDYHSELNMSSLELGDSALYFCASSLDGSASYNEQFFGPGTRLTVL.

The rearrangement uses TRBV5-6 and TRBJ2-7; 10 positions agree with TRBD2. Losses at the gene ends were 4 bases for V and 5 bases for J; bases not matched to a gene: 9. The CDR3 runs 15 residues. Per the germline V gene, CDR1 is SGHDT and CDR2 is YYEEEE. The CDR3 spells CASSPLAGEANEQYF. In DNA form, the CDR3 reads TGTGCCAGCAGCCCCCTAGCGGGAGAAGCCAACGAGCAGTACTTC.

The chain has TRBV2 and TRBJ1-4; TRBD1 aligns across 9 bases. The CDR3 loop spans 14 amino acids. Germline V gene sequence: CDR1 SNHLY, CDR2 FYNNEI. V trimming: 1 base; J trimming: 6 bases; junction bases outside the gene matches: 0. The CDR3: CASSEDRGHEKLFF. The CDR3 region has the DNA TGTGCCAGCAGTGAAGACAGGGGGCATGAAAAACTGTTTTTT.

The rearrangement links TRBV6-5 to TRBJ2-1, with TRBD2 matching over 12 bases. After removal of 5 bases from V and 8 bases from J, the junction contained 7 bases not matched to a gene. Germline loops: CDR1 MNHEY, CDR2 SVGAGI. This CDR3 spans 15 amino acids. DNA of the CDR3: TGTGCCAGCAGTCCCTGGCTAGCGGGAGGGCATGAGCAGTTCTTC. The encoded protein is CASSPWLAGGHEQFF.

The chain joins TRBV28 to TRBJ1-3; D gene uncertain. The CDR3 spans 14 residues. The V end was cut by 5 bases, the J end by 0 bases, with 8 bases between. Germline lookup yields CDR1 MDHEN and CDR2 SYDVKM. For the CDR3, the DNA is TGTGCCAGCAGTCGGACGGCCTCTGGAAACACCATATATTTT. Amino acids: CASSRTASGNTIYF.

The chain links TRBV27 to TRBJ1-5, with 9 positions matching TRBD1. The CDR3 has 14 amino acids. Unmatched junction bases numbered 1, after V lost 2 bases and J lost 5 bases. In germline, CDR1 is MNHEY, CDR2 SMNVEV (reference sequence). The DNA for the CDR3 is TGTGCCAGCAGTTTACGACAGGGGGATCAGCCCCAGCATTTT. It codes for CASSLRQGDQPQHF.

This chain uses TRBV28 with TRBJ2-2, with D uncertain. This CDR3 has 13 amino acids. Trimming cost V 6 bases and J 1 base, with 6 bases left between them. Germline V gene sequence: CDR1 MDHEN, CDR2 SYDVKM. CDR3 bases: TGTGCCAGCAGCGTCGGGAACACCGGGGAGCTGTTTTTT. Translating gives CASSVGNTGELFF.

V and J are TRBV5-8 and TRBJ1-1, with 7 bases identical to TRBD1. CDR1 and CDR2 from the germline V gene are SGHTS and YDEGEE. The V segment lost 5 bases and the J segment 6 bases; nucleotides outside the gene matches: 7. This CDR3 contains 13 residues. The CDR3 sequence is CASRQGVRSEAFF. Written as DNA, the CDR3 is TGTGCCAGCAGGCAGGGGGTAAGGTCTGAAGCTTTCTTT.

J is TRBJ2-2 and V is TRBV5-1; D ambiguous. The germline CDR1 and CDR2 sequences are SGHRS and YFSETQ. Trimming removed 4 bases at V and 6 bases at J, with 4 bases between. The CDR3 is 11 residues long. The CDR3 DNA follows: TGCGCCAGCAGCCTGGCCGGGGAGCTGTTTTTT. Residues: CASSLAGELFF.

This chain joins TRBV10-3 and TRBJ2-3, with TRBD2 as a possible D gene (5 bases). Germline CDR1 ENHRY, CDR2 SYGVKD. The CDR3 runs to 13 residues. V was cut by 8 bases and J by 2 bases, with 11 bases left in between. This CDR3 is CAIASRATDTQYF. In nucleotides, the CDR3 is TGTGCCATCGCTAGCAGAGCCACAGATACGCAGTATTTT.

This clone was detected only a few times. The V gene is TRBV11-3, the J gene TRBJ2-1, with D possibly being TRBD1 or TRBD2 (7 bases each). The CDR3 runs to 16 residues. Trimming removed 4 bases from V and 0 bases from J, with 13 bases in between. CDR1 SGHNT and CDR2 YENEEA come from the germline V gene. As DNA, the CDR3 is TGTGCCAGCAGCTGGGCAGGGGGGGTCTCCTACAATGAGCAGTTCTTC. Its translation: CASSWAGGVSYNEQFF.

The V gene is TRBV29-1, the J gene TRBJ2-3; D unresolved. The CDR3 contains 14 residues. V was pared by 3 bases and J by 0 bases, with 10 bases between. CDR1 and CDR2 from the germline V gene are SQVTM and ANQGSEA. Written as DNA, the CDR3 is TGCAGCGTTGATGGGCCGGGTAGCACAGATACGCAGTATTTT. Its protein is CSVDGPGSTDTQYF.

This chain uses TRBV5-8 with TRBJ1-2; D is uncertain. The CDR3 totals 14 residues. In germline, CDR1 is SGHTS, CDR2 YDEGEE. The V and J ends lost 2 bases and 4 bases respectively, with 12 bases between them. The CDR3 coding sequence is TGTGCCAGCAGCTTAAGTGGATCTGTCTATGGCTACACCTTC. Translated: CASSLSGSVYGYTF.

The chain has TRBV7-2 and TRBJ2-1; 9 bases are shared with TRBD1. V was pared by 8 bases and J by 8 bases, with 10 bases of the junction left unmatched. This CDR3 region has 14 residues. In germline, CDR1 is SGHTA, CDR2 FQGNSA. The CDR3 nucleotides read TGTGCCAGCCAACGGGACAGGGTTAACTATGAGCAGTTCTTC. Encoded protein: CASQRDRVNYEQFF.

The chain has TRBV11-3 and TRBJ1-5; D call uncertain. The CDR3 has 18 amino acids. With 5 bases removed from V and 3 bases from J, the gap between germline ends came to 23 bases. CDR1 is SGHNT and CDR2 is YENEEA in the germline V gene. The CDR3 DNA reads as TGTGCCAGCAGCCATCAGGTTCAGGAAGTTTGCGACAATCAGCCCCAGCATTTT. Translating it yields CASSHQVQEVCDNQPQHF. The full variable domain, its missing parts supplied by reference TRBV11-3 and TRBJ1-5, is EAGVVQSPRYKIIEKKQPVAFWCNPISGHNTLYWYLQNLGQGPELLIRYENEEAVDDSQLPKDRFSAERLKGVDSTLKIQPAELGDSAVYLCASSHQVQEVCDNQPQHFGDGTRLSIL.

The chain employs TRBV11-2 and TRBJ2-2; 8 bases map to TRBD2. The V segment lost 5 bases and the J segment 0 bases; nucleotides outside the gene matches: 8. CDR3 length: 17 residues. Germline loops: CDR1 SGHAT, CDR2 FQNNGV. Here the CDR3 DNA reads TGTGCCAGCAGCCCACGGGGGGGGCTTGCGAACACCGGGGAGCTGTTTTTT. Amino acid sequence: CASSPRGGLANTGELFF.

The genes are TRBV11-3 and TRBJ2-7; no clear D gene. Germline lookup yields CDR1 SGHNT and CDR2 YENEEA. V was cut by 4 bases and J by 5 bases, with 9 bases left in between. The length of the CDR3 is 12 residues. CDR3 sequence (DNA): TGTGCCAGCAGCTCCCTCGGAGACGAGCAGTACTTC. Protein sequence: CASSSLGDEQYF. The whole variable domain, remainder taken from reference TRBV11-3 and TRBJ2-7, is EAGVVQSPRYKIIEKKQPVAFWCNPISGHNTLYWYLQNLGQGPELLIRYENEEAVDDSQLPKDRFSAERLKGVDSTLKIQPAELGDSAVYLCASSSLGDEQYFGPGTRLTVT.

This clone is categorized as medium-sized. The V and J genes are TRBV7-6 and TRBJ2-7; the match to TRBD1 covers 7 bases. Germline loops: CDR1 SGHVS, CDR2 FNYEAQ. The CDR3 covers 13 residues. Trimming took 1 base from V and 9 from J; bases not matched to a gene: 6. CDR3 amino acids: CASSLEWDSPQYF. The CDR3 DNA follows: TGTGCCAGCAGCTTAGAGTGGGACAGTCCGCAGTACTTC.